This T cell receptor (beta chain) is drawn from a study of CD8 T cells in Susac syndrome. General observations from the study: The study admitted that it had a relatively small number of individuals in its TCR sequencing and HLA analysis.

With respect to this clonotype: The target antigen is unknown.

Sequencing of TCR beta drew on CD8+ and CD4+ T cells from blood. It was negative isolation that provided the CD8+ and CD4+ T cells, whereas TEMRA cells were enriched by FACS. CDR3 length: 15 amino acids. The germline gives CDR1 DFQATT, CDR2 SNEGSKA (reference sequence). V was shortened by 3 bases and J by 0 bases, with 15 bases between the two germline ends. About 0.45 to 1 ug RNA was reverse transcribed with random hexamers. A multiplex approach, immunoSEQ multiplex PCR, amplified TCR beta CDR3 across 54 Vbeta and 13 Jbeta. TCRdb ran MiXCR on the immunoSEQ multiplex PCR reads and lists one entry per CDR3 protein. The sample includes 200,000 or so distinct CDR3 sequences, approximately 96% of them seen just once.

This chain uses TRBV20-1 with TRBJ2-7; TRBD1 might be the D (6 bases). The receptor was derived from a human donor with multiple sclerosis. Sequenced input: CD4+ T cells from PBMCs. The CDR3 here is CSASRGDKFSYEQYF. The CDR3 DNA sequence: TGCAGTGCTAGTAGAGGGGACAAGTTCTCCTACGAGCAGTACTTC.